This TCR beta chain was sequenced for a study of blood T cell repertoires in COVID-19 (dated by TCRdb to about 2020). With regard to the full study: Samples covering the acute and convalescent phases of COVID-19 were provided by collaborators in the United States, Italy and Spain. A de-identified subject ID, COVID-19 status, age in years and sex were almost always included in the sample metadata. Where available, HLA class I and class II types were taken from metadata supplied by the sample provider and were not determined by assay-based typing. The repertoires were made available in a free public database intended to serve as a resource for research on the immune response to SARS-CoV-2. Deeply sampled blood TCRbeta repertoires from subjects exposed to, actively infected with, or recovered from COVID-19 were included in the dataset. The material from the prospective study consisted of cDNA or gDNA derived from T cells, B-cell-depleted T cells, or PBMCs. The samples were drawn from the first 160 participants of the ongoing ImmuneRACE study and from some 1,300 subjects provided by 6 global collaborators.

The collaborating institutions used their own protocols to collect whole blood in K2EDTA tubes. For TCRbeta analysis, collaborator samples were shipped as frozen whole blood, as isolated PBMCs, or as DNA extracted from either sample type. This clone came up once. Its antigen remains unidentified. Base qualities are not at hand, and no much larger clone is one base apart. The immunoSEQ Assay, a bias-controlled multiplex PCR, was used to amplify TCRbeta CDR3 regions from genomic DNA. In the source study's methods: Within the assay, amplification of reference gene primers was used to estimate how many nucleated cells each sample contained. Sequence reads were collapsed and filtered to measure the absolute abundance of every unique TCRbeta CDR3 rearrangement. For each sample, productive Simpson clonality was calculated as the square root of Simpson's diversity index over productive rearrangements. In TCRdb, the immuneACCESS table is reduced to in-frame sequences with V and J assigned. These tables do not hold every clone; where another copy was compared, an unresolved V gene accounts for under half, and the others remain unexplained. V and J calls and clone size are copied from that table; D and trimming were computed from the DNA. The sample records nearly 65,000 clones, about 80% of which are singletons. 9% to 15% of the sample is in the top ten clones.

Study-wide findings and limitations: Clinical and demographic metadata were provided uncurated, with the amount varying by source and participant.

The CDR3 spans 18 residues, from the cysteine through the phenylalanine. Here the CDR3 DNA is all that survives: 54 bases in frame from base 1. V loses 1 base, J loses 0 bases, and the germline ends lie 19 bases apart. CDR1 and CDR2, per the germline V gene, are SGDLS and YYNGEE. The sequence was obtained from a human donor in a cohort sampled during active COVID-19. The sequenced sample was peripheral blood. Recombination connected TRBV9 to TRBJ1-2; TRBD1 is a possible D gene, resting on 5 matching bases. DNA sequence: TGTGCCAGCAGCGTAAGCTCCGAAGGGGTCCTAGCTAACTATGGCTACACCTTC. The encoded protein is CASSVSSEGVLANYGYTF.